A single sample is the source of the 30 T cell receptor beta chains below, sequenced in a study of T cell clones after liver transplantation. TCRdb keeps only in-frame clones here, not all; method: immunoSEQ multiplex PCR. The profile covers roughly 74,000 clones, with about four fifths appearing a single time and around 0.66% taken by the ten largest. The input for sequencing was CD4+ T cells from blood, taken before liver transplant. The receptors stem from a human donor who received a liver transplant.

The V and J genes are TRBV5-1 and TRBJ1-4, with TRBD1 identical over 10 bases. This CDR3 has 14 residues. Germline CDR1 reads SGHRS; CDR2 reads YFSETQ. With V trimmed by 3 bases and J by 7 bases, 3 bases remained unmatched. CDR3 loop: CASSYGTGVEKLFF. The DNA for the CDR3 is TGCGCCAGCAGCTATGGGACAGGGGTTGAAAAACTGTTTTTT.

This clone came up a few times. The gene calls are TRBV5-4 and TRBJ2-1; the D gene is possibly TRBD2 (6 bases). With 4 bases removed from V and 9 bases from J, the gap between germline ends came to 20 bases. The V gene's germline CDR1 is SGHNT and CDR2 YYREEE (reference sequence). The CDR3 is 15 residues long. Written as DNA, the CDR3 is TGTGCCAGCAGCGTGGAAGCTAGCGAGGTGGGTGAGCAGTTCTTC. Its protein product is CASSVEASEVGEQFF.

The count of this clone is one. V is TRBV30 and J is TRBJ1-2; D call uncertain. V lost 2 bases and J 6 bases, leaving 13 bases between the germline ends. CDR3 size: 13 residues. The germline CDR1 and CDR2 sequences are GTSNPN and SVGIG (reference sequence). The CDR3 DNA sequence: TGTGCCTGGAGTCGGTCCGGCCTACATGGCTACACCTTC. Translation: CAWSRSGLHGYTF.

This clone was counted once. The chain uses TRBV7-3 and TRBJ2-3; possibly TRBD2 for D (5 bases). Trimming left V 1 base short and J 1 base short, with 18 bases between. This CDR3 has 18 residues. CDR1 is SGHTA and CDR2 is FQGTGA in the germline V gene. In DNA form, the CDR3 reads TGTGCCAGCAGCTTAAAGCCCGCTGGACTGTACCGCACAGATACGCAGTATTTT. Protein: CASSLKPAGLYRTDTQYF.

The chain carries TRBV29-1 and TRBJ1-2; no clear D gene. The germline V gene has CDR1 SQVTM and CDR2 ANQGSEA. The germline V and J ends were trimmed by 4 bases and 1 base, with 7 bases remaining between them. The CDR3 spans 12 residues. CDR3 DNA: TGCAGCGTTGGCCAGATTAACTATGGCTACACCTTC. Protein: CSVGQINYGYTF. Using reference TRBV29-1 and TRBJ1-2 for the parts outside the CDR3, the full variable domain is SAVISQKPSRDICQRGTSLTIQCQVDSQVTMMFWYRQQPGQSLTLIATANQGSEATYESGFVIDKFPISRPNLTFSTLTVSNMSPEDSSIYLCSVGQINYGYTFGSGTRLTVV.

This clone occurred once. The rearrangement joins TRBV15 to TRBJ2-7, with 10 bases identical to TRBD2. CDR1 is LNHNV, CDR2 YYDKDF, per germline (reference sequence). The junction had 6 bases not matched to a gene; V was cut back by 0 bases and J by 7 bases. There are 15 residues in the CDR3. The CDR3 DNA sequence: TGTGCCACCAGCAGAGATCGTGCTAGCGGGAGAGAGCAGTACTTC. It is translated as CATSRDRASGREQYF. Full variable domain (rest looked up from reference TRBV15 and TRBJ2-7): DAMVIQNPRYQVTQFGKPVTLSCSQTLNHNVMYWYQQKSSQAPKLLFHYYDKDFNNEADTPDNFQSRRPNTSFCFLDIRSPGLGDTAMYLCATSRDRASGREQYFGPGTRLTVT.

V and J are TRBV4-3 and TRBJ1-1; 9 positions agree with TRBD1. Germline V gene sequence: CDR1 LGHNA, CDR2 YSLEER. With 4 bases clipped from V and 10 bases from J, the junction kept 4 bases outside the gene matches. This CDR3 has 12 amino acids. The CDR3, as DNA: TGCGCCAGCAGCCGGGACAGGGTAAGAGCTTTCTTT. Amino acids: CASSRDRVRAFF.

The chain has TRBV28 and TRBJ2-3, with no clear D. Trimming took off 5 bases at V and 0 bases at J, with 18 bases between the two ends. The CDR3 has 17 residues. The germline CDR1 and CDR2 sequences are MDHEN and SYDVKM. The CDR3 DNA sequence: TGTGCCAGCAGTGGAGCTGAGGCTAGTCCTAGCACAGATACGCAGTATTTT. Translated: CASSGAEASPSTDTQYF. Drawing the rest from reference TRBV28 and TRBJ2-3, the complete variable domain is DVKVTQSSRYLVKRTGEKVFLECVQDMDHENMFWYRQDPGLGLRLIYFSYDVKMKEKGDIPEGYSVSREKKERFSLILESASTNQTSMYLCASSGAEASPSTDTQYFGPGTRLTVL.

The CDR3 DNA is TGTGCCAGCAGTGAAATAAAGAATGAGCAGTTCTTC. The encoded protein is CASSEIKNEQFF. The J gene is TRBJ2-1, the V gene TRBV2; D is uncertain. This CDR3 contains 12 residues. Germline CDR1 SNHLY, CDR2 FYNNEI. V was shortened by 2 bases and J by 7 bases, with 6 bases between the two germline ends.

The gene calls are TRBV20-1 and TRBJ2-1; D gene ambiguous. Germline V lookup: CDR1 DFQATT, CDR2 SNEGSKA (reference sequence). The CDR3 has 11 residues. The CDR3: CSTTTDKGQFF. CDR3 sequence (DNA): TGCAGCACAACCACCGACAAGGGGCAGTTCTTC.

The J gene is TRBJ1-1, the V gene TRBV15, with 9 bases aligning to TRBD1. Trimming at V came to 3 bases and at J to 1 base, leaving 3 bases not matched to a gene. The CDR3 spans 15 residues. CDR1 is LNHNV and CDR2 is YYDKDF in the germline V gene (reference sequence). The CDR3 region is CATSRKGQGNTEAFF. DNA of the CDR3: TGTGCCACCAGCAGGAAGGGACAGGGGAACACTGAAGCTTTCTTT. Based on the CDR3 plus reference TRBV15 and TRBJ1-1, the full variable domain is DAMVIQNPRYQVTQFGKPVTLSCSQTLNHNVMYWYQQKSSQAPKLLFHYYDKDFNNEADTPDNFQSRRPNTSFCFLDIRSPGLGDTAMYLCATSRKGQGNTEAFFGQGTRLTVV.

This clone has a handful of counts. The V call is TRBV5-1, the J call TRBJ2-1; no definite D call. This CDR3 has 14 residues. The germline CDR1 and CDR2 sequences are SGHRS and YFSETQ. V shed 5 bases and J shed 6 bases, with 15 bases lying between them. CDR3 amino acids: CASRVFPGPNEQFF. The CDR3 DNA reads TGCGCCAGCAGAGTTTTTCCCGGTCCCAATGAGCAGTTCTTC.

There are a few counts of this clone. The chain joins TRBV18 to TRBJ1-3; D is undetermined. The V end lost 3 bases, the J end lost 6 bases, and 12 bases lay between the germline ends. The CDR3 runs 14 residues. Per germline, CDR1 KGHSH and CDR2 LQKENI. The CDR3 DNA reads TGTGCCAGCTCACCCTCGGAGACGGAAAACACCATATATTTT. Its translation: CASSPSETENTIYF.

The genes are TRBV28 and TRBJ2-1, with no clear D. V was trimmed by 2 bases and J by 4 bases, leaving 3 bases between them. CDR3 length: 12 amino acids. Germline CDR1 MDHEN, CDR2 SYDVKM. CDR3 coding DNA: TGTGCCAGCAGTTTAAGATACAATGAGCAGTTCTTC. This translates into CASSLRYNEQFF.

V usage is TRBV6-5 and J usage is TRBJ2-3; D might be TRBD1 (5 bases). This CDR3 contains 13 residues. Germline CDR1 and CDR2: MNHEY and SVGAGI. Trimming removed 10 bases from V and 5 bases from J, with 16 bases in between. The CDR3 spells CAIRDGTGDTQYF. The CDR3 DNA follows: TGTGCCATCAGGGATGGCACGGGAGATACGCAGTATTTT.

The V call is TRBV29-1, the J call TRBJ2-1; 14 bases agree with TRBD2. Looked up from germline, CDR1 is SQVTM and CDR2 is ANQGSEA. The CDR3 is 15 residues long. After removal of 6 bases from V and 13 bases from J, the junction contained 14 bases not matched to a gene. CDR3 residues: CSVGQIKGLAGVQFF. CDR3 coding DNA: TGCAGCGTGGGACAGATAAAGGGACTAGCGGGAGTTCAGTTCTTC.

The rearrangement joins TRBV6-6 to TRBJ1-1; maybe TRBD1 (5 bases). Looked up from germline, CDR1 is MNHNY and CDR2 is SVGAGI (reference sequence). The CDR3 is 16 amino acids. V was shortened by 5 bases and J by 1 base, with 17 bases between the two germline ends. The CDR3 nucleotides read TGTGCCAGCAGTCTTCATTACGGGACGGGGAACACTGAAGCTTTCTTT. Protein product: CASSLHYGTGNTEAFF.

The gene calls are TRBV28 and TRBJ2-7, with 9 bases fitting TRBD1. CDR3 length: 14 residues. Germline CDR1 is MDHEN and CDR2 is SYDVKM. J was trimmed by 7 bases and V by 2 bases; bases with no gene match: 6. The CDR3 sequence is CASSLPDRGREQYF. DNA for the CDR3: TGTGCCAGCAGTTTACCGGACAGGGGACGTGAGCAGTACTTC.

The CDR3: CASSPTSREKLFF. In nucleotides, the CDR3 is TGTGCCAGCTCACCAACAAGTCGCGAAAAACTGTTTTTT. This rearrangement joins TRBV18 to TRBJ1-4; no clear D. Germline CDR1 reads KGHSH; CDR2 reads LQKENI. CDR3 length equals 13 residues. Trimming took off 2 bases at V and 8 bases at J, with 9 bases between the two ends.

At least ten counts were recorded for this clone. The identical CDR3 is also encoded by other nucleotide sequences in the sample. CDR3 in DNA: TGCGCCAGCAGCTTGGACGGGCGGAACACTGAAGCTTTCTTT. Translated, it gives CASSLDGRNTEAFF. The chain recombines TRBV5-1 with TRBJ1-1, with D unclear. Trimming removed 0 bases from V and 1 base from J, with 7 bases in between. The CDR3 is 14 amino acids. CDR1 SGHRS and CDR2 YFSETQ come from the germline V gene. Combining the CDR3 with reference TRBV5-1 and TRBJ1-1 gives the whole variable domain KAGVTQTPRYLIKTRGQQVTLSCSPISGHRSVSWYQQTPGQGLQFLFEYFSETQRNKGNFPGRFSGRQFSNSRSEMNVSTLELGDSALYLCASSLDGRNTEAFFGQGTRLTVV.

This chain uses TRBV11-1 with TRBJ2-4; D unresolved. Looked up from germline, CDR1 is SGHAT and CDR2 is FQDESV (reference sequence). Trimming removed 1 base from V and 8 bases from J, with 6 bases in between. The CDR3 sequence is 12 residues long. CDR3 sequence: CASSLERDIQYF. DNA for the CDR3: TGTGCCAGCAGCTTAGAAAGGGACATTCAGTACTTC.

Here the CDR3 DNA reads TGTGCCAGCAGTCATCCCATTTACAGGGGTGGCTATGGCTACACCTTC. Translation gives CASSHPIYRGGYGYTF. The rearrangement links TRBV28 to TRBJ1-2, with 7 bases identical to TRBD1. With V trimmed by 5 bases and J by 4 bases, 13 bases remained unmatched. The CDR3 totals 16 residues. Germline V gene sequence: CDR1 MDHEN, CDR2 SYDVKM.

This clone has a single count. This sequence joins TRBV19 and TRBJ1-5; D not certain. Germline V gene lookup returns CDR1 LNHDA and CDR2 SQIVND (reference sequence). The CDR3 consists of 15 residues. Trimming removed 2 bases at V and 1 base at J, with 9 bases between. The DNA for the CDR3 is TGTGCCAGTAGTATAAGACATGCAAGCAATCAGCCCCAGCATTTT. Translation gives CASSIRHASNQPQHF. Full variable domain (missing parts from reference TRBV19 and TRBJ1-5): DGGITQSPKYLFRKEGQNVTLSCEQNLNHDAMYWYRQDPGQGLRLIYYSQIVNDFQKGDIAEGYSVSREKKESFPLTVTSAQKNPTAFYLCASSIRHASNQPQHFGDGTRLSIL.

This sequence joins TRBV6-4 and TRBJ1-2; D is uncertain. The CDR3 spans 15 residues. Deletions cut 11 bases from V and 8 bases from J, with 27 bases between. Germline loops: CDR1 MRHNA, CDR2 SNTAGT. In DNA form, the CDR3 reads TGTGCCCGGTTCTGGGCAGCCGCCAGCCTCGTCGGCTACACCTTC. Translated: CARFWAAASLVGYTF.

The chain combines TRBV5-1 with TRBJ1-1, with TRBD1 as a possible D gene (5 bases). Trimming stripped 4 bases from V and 1 base from J, with 14 bases between. The CDR3 loop spans 15 amino acids. In germline, CDR1 is SGHRS, CDR2 YFSETQ. CDR3 in DNA: TGCGCCAGCAGCAATGGGCCGGGGGAGAACACTGAAGCTTTCTTT. Its translation is CASSNGPGENTEAFF.

CDR3 amino acids: CASSFPLTYNEQFF. CDR3 sequence (DNA): TGTGCCAGCAGTTTCCCCTTGACCTACAATGAGCAGTTCTTC. This chain connects TRBV28 to TRBJ2-1; D is unresolved. This CDR3 contains 14 residues. V was shortened by 3 bases and J by 2 bases, with 8 bases between the two germline ends. Germline lookup yields CDR1 MDHEN and CDR2 SYDVKM. The full variable domain, in which reference TRBV28 and TRBJ2-1 provide the parts outside the CDR3, is DVKVTQSSRYLVKRTGEKVFLECVQDMDHENMFWYRQDPGLGLRLIYFSYDVKMKEKGDIPEGYSVSREKKERFSLILESASTNQTSMYLCASSFPLTYNEQFFGPGTRLTVL.

This chain connects TRBV1 to TRBJ2-2; TRBD2 is taken as the D call from the table, unchecked against the DNA. TRBV1 is a pseudogene locus. This CDR3 contains 15 residues. The CDR3 sequence: CTSSPGVGNTGELFF. DNA of the CDR3: TGCACCAGCAGCCCCGGGGTAGGGAACACCGGGGAGCTGTTTTTT.

The chain employs TRBV28 and TRBJ2-1; 11 bases map to TRBD1. CDR1 and CDR2 from the germline V gene are MDHEN and SYDVKM. V trimming: 1 base; J trimming: 10 bases; junction bases outside the gene matches: 9. This CDR3 has 16 residues. For the CDR3, the DNA is TGTGCCAGCAGTTTATTGAGGACAGGGGGCTGGATGGAGCAGTTCTTC. It encodes CASSLLRTGGWMEQFF.

The chain is built from TRBV6-6 and TRBJ1-2, with TRBD1 matching over 8 bases. This CDR3 is 14 amino acids long. V shed 7 bases, J shed 3 bases, and the junction held 7 bases outside the gene matches. Germline CDR1 is MNHNY and CDR2 is SVGAGI (reference sequence). The CDR3 spells CASNRTGKYYGYTF. DNA for the CDR3: TGTGCCAGCAACCGGACAGGGAAGTACTATGGCTACACCTTC.

The rearrangement uses TRBV15 and TRBJ2-7, with D possibly TRBD2 on 5 matching bases. This CDR3 comprises 18 residues. Germline V gene data show CDR1 as LNHNV and CDR2 as YYDKDF (reference sequence). V dropped 0 bases and J dropped 0 bases, with 18 bases sitting between them. This CDR3 is CATSRDLTRALSSYEQYF. CDR3 DNA: TGTGCCACCAGCAGAGATCTGACGCGGGCATTGAGCTCCTACGAGCAGTACTTC.